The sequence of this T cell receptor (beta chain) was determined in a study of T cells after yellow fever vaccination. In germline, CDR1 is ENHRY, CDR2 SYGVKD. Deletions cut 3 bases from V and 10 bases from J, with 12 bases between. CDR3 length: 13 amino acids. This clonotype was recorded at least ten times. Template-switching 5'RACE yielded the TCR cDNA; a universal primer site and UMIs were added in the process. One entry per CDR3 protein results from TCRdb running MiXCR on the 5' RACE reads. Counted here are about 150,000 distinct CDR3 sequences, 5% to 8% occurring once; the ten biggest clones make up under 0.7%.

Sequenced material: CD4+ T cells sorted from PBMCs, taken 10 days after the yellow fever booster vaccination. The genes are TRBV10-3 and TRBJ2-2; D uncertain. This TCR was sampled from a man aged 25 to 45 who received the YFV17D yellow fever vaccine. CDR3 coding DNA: TGTGCCATCAGTGACCGCGACGGGCTGGAGCTGTTTTTT. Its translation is CAISDRDGLELFF.